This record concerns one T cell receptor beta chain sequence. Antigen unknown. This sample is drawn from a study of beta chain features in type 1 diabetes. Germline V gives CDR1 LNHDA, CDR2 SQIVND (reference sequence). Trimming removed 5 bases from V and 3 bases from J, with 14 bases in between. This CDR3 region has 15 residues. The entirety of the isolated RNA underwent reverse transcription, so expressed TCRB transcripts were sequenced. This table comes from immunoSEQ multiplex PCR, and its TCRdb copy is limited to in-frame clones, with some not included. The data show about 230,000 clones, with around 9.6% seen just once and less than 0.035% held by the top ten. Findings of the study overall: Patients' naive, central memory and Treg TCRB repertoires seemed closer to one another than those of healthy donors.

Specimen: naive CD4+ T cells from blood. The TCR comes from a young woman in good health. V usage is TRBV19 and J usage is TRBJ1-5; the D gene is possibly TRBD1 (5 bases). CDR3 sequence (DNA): TGTGCCAGTAGTGTTGGGGGAGGGATCAATCAGCCCCAGCATTTT. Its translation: CASSVGGGINQPQHF.